One and the same sample provided the 14 T cell receptor beta chains below, sequenced in a study of post-analysis software for immune sequencing data. Study results and caveats: Five or six TRBV segments, TRBV5-6, TRBV5-1 and TRBV20-1 among them, were found more frequent in patients than controls.

Sequencing libraries made from TCR beta cDNA carried unique molecular identifiers. TCRdb re-called the PCR reads through MiXCR, storing one row per CDR3 protein. The table includes about 770,000 distinct CDR3 sequences, roughly 50% detected once. The antigens of these receptors remain unknown. The sample taken for sequencing was blood. These receptors were collected from a girl between 10 and 17 years old with multiple sclerosis.

About this clonotype: The junction shows a germline mismatch at one end, possibly a read error. The rearrangement links TRBV7-3 to TRBJ1-1, with 9 bases aligning to TRBD1. CDR1 is SGHTA and CDR2 is FQGTGA in the germline V gene. This CDR3 has 14 amino acids. CDR3 residues: CASSLTGGGTEAFF. In nucleotides, the CDR3 is TGCGCCAGCAGCTTAACAGGGGGCGGAACTGAAGCTTTCTTT.

The CDR3 DNA follows: TGTGCCAGCAGTCTGCAGACCCCGGGCTCGGGTCAGCCCCAGCATTTT. It yields the protein CASSLQTPGSGQPQHF. J is TRBJ1-5 and V is TRBV6-6; no reliable D call. The V gene's germline CDR1 is MNHNY and CDR2 SVGAGI (reference sequence). CDR3 length equals 16 residues. The V gene lost 5 bases and the J gene lost 6 bases, with 20 bases spanning the gap.

There are a few counts of this clonotype. The J gene is TRBJ2-3, the V gene TRBV29-1; TRBD2 is a possible D gene (7 bases). Trimming left V 0 bases short and J 4 bases short, with 14 bases between. CDR3 length equals 15 residues. Germline assignment: CDR1 SQVTM and CDR2 ANQGSEA. CDR3 protein: CSVEEQGRGADTQYF. The CDR3 region has the DNA TGCAGCGTTGAAGAACAGGGTCGGGGGGCAGATACGCAGTATTTT.

This clonotype came up once. This may come from a read error, since a much larger clone is one base off. The chain is built from TRBV7-9 and TRBJ2-3, with 9 bases identical to TRBD2. This CDR3 spans 14 amino acids. CDR1 is SEHNR, CDR2 FQNEAQ, per germline (reference sequence). CDR3 nucleotide sequence: TGTGCCAGCAGCTTAGTAGCGGGAGCAGATACGCAGTGTTTT. Amino acid sequence: CASSLVAGADTQCF.

The chain carries TRBV12-3 or TRBV12-4 and TRBJ2-1; TRBD1 aligns across 8 bases. The junction had 10 bases not matched to a gene; V was cut back by 7 bases and J by 5 bases. This CDR3 region has 15 residues. Here the CDR3 DNA reads TGTGCCAGCACTCAAGGACAGGGTGGGCACAATGAGCAGTTCTTC. Encoded protein: CASTQGQGGHNEQFF.

Only a few counts were recorded for this clonotype. The rearrangement uses TRBV19 and TRBJ2-3; D call uncertain. This CDR3 spans 13 amino acids. V lost 3 bases to trimming and J lost 4 bases, with 8 bases between them. Looked up from germline, CDR1 is LNHDA and CDR2 is SQIVND (reference sequence). The CDR3 coding sequence is TGTGCCAGTAGTATTCAGATTTCAGATACGCAGTATTTT. Protein: CASSIQISDTQYF.

This chain joins TRBV5-1 and TRBJ2-3; 7 bases are shared with TRBD2. This CDR3 comprises 15 residues. Per the germline V gene, CDR1 is SGHRS and CDR2 is YFSETQ. With 0 bases clipped from V and 6 bases from J, the junction kept 7 bases outside the gene matches. DNA for the CDR3: TGCGCCAGCAGCTTGGAGGGCGGGAGTGTCGATACGCAGTATTTT. This encodes CASSLEGGSVDTQYF. Drawing the rest from reference TRBV5-1 and TRBJ2-3, the complete variable domain is KAGVTQTPRYLIKTRGQQVTLSCSPISGHRSVSWYQQTPGQGLQFLFEYFSETQRNKGNFPGRFSGRQFSNSRSEMNVSTLELGDSALYLCASSLEGGSVDTQYFGPGTRLTVL.

The V gene is TRBV6-5, the J gene TRBJ2-7; a possible D gene is TRBD1 (5 bases). The DNA end lines up better with TRBJ2-5; the J call may be wrong. Germline V gene lookup returns CDR1 MNHEY and CDR2 SVGAGI. The CDR3 is 15 residues long. CDR3 amino acids: CASSPTNGQPETQYF. CDR3 DNA sequence: TGTGCCAGCAGCCCGACAAACGGACAACCAGAGACCCAGTACTTC.

This clonotype was seen more than once but under ten times. This chain joins TRBV7-3 and TRBJ2-4, with a tentative D call TRBD1 (6 bases). The DNA end is a closer match to TRBJ2-7, so the J assignment may be wrong. The CDR3 loop spans 13 amino acids. Germline-derived CDR1 and CDR2 are SGHTA and FQGTGA. The CDR3 is CASSRTGSGEQYF. The CDR3 bases are TGTGCCAGCAGCCGCACAGGGTCTGGCGAGCAGTACTTC.

The genes are TRBV4-2 and TRBJ2-1; 7 positions agree with TRBD2. J lost 6 bases, V lost 2 bases, and 13 bases had no gene match. CDR3 length: 17 residues. Per germline, CDR1 LGHNA and CDR2 YNFKEQ. CDR3 in amino acids: CASSQLAHTGTINEQFF. CDR3 sequence (DNA): TGTGCCAGCAGCCAACTAGCTCACACCGGGACTATCAATGAGCAGTTCTTC.

The table lists this clonotype with a count of one. The junction departs from germline at one end; a sequencing error may be responsible. This rearrangement joins TRBV4-1 to TRBJ2-3, with unresolved D. Germline CDR1 MGHRA, CDR2 YSYEKL. The CDR3 totals 16 residues. CDR3: CASSQDVGWSTDTRYF. CDR3 sequence (DNA): TGCGCCAGCAGCCAAGATGTTGGCTGGAGCACAGATACGCGGTATTTT.

This sequence joins TRBV7-9 and TRBJ2-5, with TRBD2 as a possible D gene (5 bases). CDR1 and CDR2 from the germline V gene are SEHNR and FQNEAQ (reference sequence). V shed 1 base and J shed 3 bases, with 12 bases lying between them. The length of the CDR3 is 15 residues. The CDR3 sequence is CASSLGGAAKETQYF. Here the CDR3 DNA reads TGTGCCAGCAGCTTAGGAGGAGCGGCCAAAGAGACCCAGTACTTC.

This clonotype was seen only a few times. The rearrangement uses TRBV5-1 and TRBJ1-2; D is unclear. Trimming removed 2 bases from V and 8 bases from J, with 10 bases in between. Germline V lookup: CDR1 SGHRS, CDR2 YFSETQ. This CDR3 contains 12 residues. CDR3 nucleotides: TGCGCCAGCAGCTTAGAGGGAAAAGGCTACACCTTC. Amino acid sequence: CASSLEGKGYTF.

This clonotype was detected a few times. V gene TRBV28 combines with J gene TRBJ2-3, with 7 bases identical to TRBD2. Looked up from germline, CDR1 is MDHEN and CDR2 is SYDVKM. This CDR3 is 17 amino acids long. J was trimmed by 0 bases and V by 3 bases; bases with no gene match: 9. CDR3 sequence reads: CASSLVTAGTSTDTQYF. CDR3 coding DNA: TGTGCCAGCAGTTTGGTAACAGCGGGGACTAGCACAGATACGCAGTATTTT.